The 28 T cell receptor beta chains reported below all come from one sample, sequenced in a study of shared clonotypes between healthy human individuals. Sequenced by immunoSEQ multiplex PCR; TCRdb stores in-frame clones only, minus some. The sample lists hundreds of thousands of clones; almost 97% were seen once. The specimen sequenced was naive CD4+ T cells sorted from blood. As for subset: CD45RA+ positively selected. The receptors originated from a woman aged 25 to 39 in good health.

The chain recombines TRBV5-6 with TRBJ1-4; TRBD1 matches at 10 bases. The germline CDR1 and CDR2 sequences are SGHDT and YYEEEE. This CDR3 has 14 amino acids. Germline trimming cut 4 bases from V and 6 bases from J; bases unmatched to any gene: 3. The CDR3 sequence: CASSGGQGYEKLFF. The CDR3 bases are TGTGCCAGCAGCGGGGGACAGGGGTATGAAAAACTGTTTTTT.

The chain carries TRBV5-1 and TRBJ2-5; D not certain. The CDR3 consists of 13 residues. Germline-derived CDR1 and CDR2 are SGHRS and YFSETQ. Trimming stripped 1 base from V and 4 bases from J, with 8 bases between. The chain's CDR3 is CASSLSLGETQYF. The CDR3 DNA reads as TGCGCCAGCAGCTTGAGCTTAGGAGAGACCCAGTACTTC.

This rearrangement joins TRBV5-6 to TRBJ1-6, with 7 bases lining up with TRBD1. V gave up 2 bases and J gave up 4 bases; unmatched junction bases: 6. The germline V gene encodes CDR1 SGHDT and CDR2 YYEEEE. CDR3 size: 16 residues. The CDR3 sequence: CASSFQGEDYNSPLHF. The CDR3, as DNA: TGTGCCAGCAGCTTCCAGGGGGAAGATTATAATTCACCCCTCCACTTT.

The chain recombines TRBV27 with TRBJ1-4, with TRBD1 as a possible D gene (5 bases). V gave up 2 bases and J gave up 7 bases, with 14 bases separating them. The CDR3 spans 15 residues. CDR1 and CDR2 from the germline V gene are MNHEY and SMNVEV (reference sequence). The CDR3 DNA reads TGTGCCAGCAGTTTAAGCAGGGTCGGGAGTGAAAAACTGTTTTTT. Translated, it gives CASSLSRVGSEKLFF.

This chain links TRBV4-1 with TRBJ2-7; D unclear. This CDR3 has 15 amino acids. V lost 1 base and J lost 0, with 10 bases in between. The germline gives CDR1 MGHRA, CDR2 YSYEKL. CDR3 coding DNA: TGCGCCAGCAGCCAAGCCACAGCCTTCTCCTACGAGCAGTACTTC. This gives the protein CASSQATAFSYEQYF.

This chain links TRBV10-3 with TRBJ2-5, with unresolved D. Near its end, the DNA agrees better with TRBJ2-7, so the J call may be wrong. This CDR3 is 13 amino acids long. Per the germline V gene, CDR1 is ENHRY and CDR2 is SYGVKD. CDR3 in amino acids: CATRRDSGYEQYF. The CDR3 bases are TGTGCCACCAGAAGGGATTCGGGCTACGAGCAGTACTTC.

The chain is built from TRBV25-1 and TRBJ2-1; D tentatively reads TRBD1 or TRBD2 (5 bases each). V lost 4 bases, J lost 0 bases, and 10 bases lay in between. The CDR3 spans 15 residues. Germline values: CDR1 MGHDK, CDR2 SYGVNS. The CDR3 nucleotides are TGTGCCAGCAGTGCCGGGACCTTCTCCTACAATGAGCAGTTCTTC. Protein: CASSAGTFSYNEQFF.

V gene TRBV5-1 combines with J gene TRBJ1-1, with D possibly matching TRBD1 (5 bases). The CDR3 loop spans 13 amino acids. With 4 bases removed from V and 4 bases from J, the gap between germline ends came to 11 bases. The germline V gene has CDR1 SGHRS and CDR2 YFSETQ. The CDR3 protein is CASSQGFGTEAFF. The CDR3 nucleotides are TGCGCCAGCAGCCAGGGTTTTGGCACTGAAGCTTTCTTT.

The chain uses TRBV6-5 and TRBJ1-3; no definite D call. Trimming removed 3 bases from V and 0 bases from J, with 12 bases in between. The CDR3 spans 16 residues. Germline CDR1 and CDR2: MNHEY and SVGAGI. CDR3 amino acids: CASSYRFPLSGNTIYF. For the CDR3, the DNA is TGTGCCAGCAGTTATAGATTCCCCCTCTCTGGAAACACCATATATTTT.

The chain recombines TRBV7-9 with TRBJ2-7; D uncertain. The CDR3 contains 14 residues. CDR1 is SEHNR and CDR2 is FQNEAQ in the germline V gene (reference sequence). Trimming stripped 7 bases from V and 3 bases from J, with 16 bases between. This chain's CDR3 is CASTSVGHGYEQYF. CDR3 in DNA: TGTGCCAGCACCAGCGTCGGGCACGGCTACGAGCAGTACTTC. Full variable domain (rest looked up from reference TRBV7-9 and TRBJ2-7): DTGVSQNPRHKITKRGQNVTFRCDPISEHNRLYWYRQTLGQGPEFLTYFQNEAQLEKSRLLSDRFSAERPKGSFSTLEIQRTEQGDSAMYLCASTSVGHGYEQYFGPGTRLTVT.

The chain couples TRBV18 to TRBJ2-7, with 7 positions matching TRBD1. CDR3 length: 15 residues. Germline V gene sequence: CDR1 KGHSH, CDR2 LQKENI. With V trimmed by 3 bases and J by 2 bases, 7 bases remained unmatched. CDR3 residues: CASSPGVGQTYEQYF. The CDR3 nucleotides read TGTGCCAGCTCACCGGGGGTGGGACAGACCTACGAGCAGTACTTC.

V gene TRBV6-1 combines with J gene TRBJ1-1; D is possibly TRBD1 (6 bases). V lost 1 base, J lost 5 bases, and 11 bases lay in between. The CDR3 extends over 14 amino acids. Looked up from germline, CDR1 is MNHNS and CDR2 is SASEGT. The CDR3 coding sequence is TGTGCCAGCAGTGAAGGGAGGGGGAGGACTGAAGCTTTCTTT. The encoded protein is CASSEGRGRTEAFF.

The chain has TRBV27 and TRBJ2-7, with 9 nucleotides matching TRBD2. The CDR3 contains 18 residues. Germline trimming cut 5 bases from V and 3 bases from J; bases unmatched to any gene: 17. Looked up from germline, CDR1 is MNHEY and CDR2 is SMNVEV (reference sequence). This CDR3 is CASSPRVSGSMEGYEQYF. DNA for the CDR3: TGTGCCAGCAGTCCGCGGGTTAGCGGGAGTATGGAGGGCTACGAGCAGTACTTC.

The V gene is TRBV6-5, the J gene TRBJ1-2; D remains unclear. Germline V CDR1 and CDR2: MNHEY, SVGAGI. Trimming pared 2 bases from V and 5 bases from J, leaving 12 bases between. The CDR3 has 14 amino acids. In DNA, the CDR3 is TGTGCCAGCAGTTACCAAACGGACGGGTATGGCTACACCTTC. Amino acid sequence: CASSYQTDGYGYTF.

The chain recombines TRBV5-4 with TRBJ1-1; D uncertain. The CDR3 spans 15 residues. Germline V gene lookup returns CDR1 SGHNT and CDR2 YYREEE (reference sequence). The V and J ends lost 3 bases and 0 bases respectively, with 12 bases between them. The CDR3 DNA sequence: TGTGCCAGCAGCTCTCGGGTGGATCTGAACACTGAAGCTTTCTTT. It encodes CASSSRVDLNTEAFF.

The chain uses TRBV5-1 and TRBJ1-4, with D possibly TRBD1 on 5 matching bases. The CDR3 length is 16 residues. Per the germline V gene, CDR1 is SGHRS and CDR2 is YFSETQ. Trimming shortened V by 4 bases and J by 3 bases, and 16 bases separated the two germline ends. The CDR3 DNA reads as TGCGCCAGCAGCCGGACCCAGGGTACGGCTAATGAAAAACTGTTTTTT. Translating it yields CASSRTQGTANEKLFF.

The chain links TRBV28 to TRBJ2-1; tentatively, D is TRBD1 (5 bases). Germline CDR1 reads MDHEN; CDR2 reads SYDVKM. The CDR3 has 13 amino acids. Trimming left V 2 bases short and J 4 bases short, with 6 bases between. This chain's CDR3 is CASSLRTYNEQFF. As DNA, the CDR3 is TGTGCCAGCAGTTTACGGACATACAATGAGCAGTTCTTC.

The chain recombines TRBV5-1 with TRBJ2-2, with a weak D call TRBD1 (5 bases). Germline V CDR1 and CDR2: SGHRS, YFSETQ. The CDR3 loop spans 16 amino acids. Between the trimmed V and J ends, which lost 0 bases and 0 bases, there was a span of 9 bases. This CDR3 reads CASSLAAGTNTGELFF. CDR3 sequence (DNA): TGCGCCAGCAGCTTGGCGGCAGGGACGAACACCGGGGAGCTGTTTTTT.

The rearrangement links TRBV10-1 to TRBJ2-1; 9 nucleotides line up with TRBD2. The ends lost 2 bases at V and 7 bases at J; junction bases unmatched: 6. The germline V gene encodes CDR1 WNHNN and CDR2 SYGVQD (reference sequence). The CDR3 is 15 amino acids. For the CDR3, the DNA is TGCGCCAGCAGTGAGCTTGCGGGAGGGCAGAATGAGCAGTTCTTC. Translating it yields CASSELAGGQNEQFF.

The chain combines TRBV28 with TRBJ1-5; 7 nucleotides line up with TRBD1. This CDR3 is 13 amino acids long. Germline-derived CDR1 and CDR2 are MDHEN and SYDVKM. The ends lost 8 bases at V and 0 bases at J; junction bases unmatched: 1. Here the CDR3 reads CASGTDSNQPQHF. CDR3 sequence (DNA): TGTGCCAGCGGGACAGATAGCAATCAGCCCCAGCATTTT.

The sample holds one count of this clone. V gene TRBV11-2 combines with J gene TRBJ2-3; tentative D call: TRBD2 (6 bases). The CDR3 has 14 residues. Germline-derived CDR1 and CDR2 are SGHAT and FQNNGV. V lost 5 bases to trimming and J lost 2 bases, with 11 bases between them. The CDR3 DNA reads as TGTGCCAGCAGCCTAGGACTATACACAGATACGCAGTATTTT. It translates to CASSLGLYTDTQYF. The full variable domain, with the rest looked up from reference TRBV11-2 and TRBJ2-3, is EAGVAQSPRYKIIEKRQSVAFWCNPISGHATLYWYQQILGQGPKLLIQFQNNGVVDDSQLPKDRFSAERLKGVDSTLKIQPAKLEDSAVYLCASSLGLYTDTQYFGPGTRLTVL.

The chain carries TRBV19 and TRBJ1-5, with 10 bases identical to TRBD1. V lost 5 bases, J lost 4 bases, and 11 bases stayed unmatched. Germline V gene sequence: CDR1 LNHDA, CDR2 SQIVND (reference sequence). The CDR3 length is 17 residues. The CDR3 DNA sequence: TGTGCCAGTAGTCACCGGGACAGGGGATCAGGGAATCAGCCCCAGCATTTT. Its translation is CASSHRDRGSGNQPQHF.

This clone occurred once. The chain links TRBV28 to TRBJ1-4; D not resolved. Germline lookup yields CDR1 MDHEN and CDR2 SYDVKM. The V and J ends lost 6 bases and 8 bases respectively, with 16 bases between them. CDR3 length: 14 residues. CDR3 bases: TGTGCCAGCAGCCCCGGGAGCGTGGGGGAAAAACTGTTTTTT. This sequence encodes CASSPGSVGEKLFF.

The rearrangement joins TRBV6-6 to TRBJ2-3; D gene uncertain. The CDR3 is 11 amino acids. Germline lookup yields CDR1 MNHNY and CDR2 SVGAGI (reference sequence). The V gene lost 6 bases and the J gene lost 5 bases, with 6 bases spanning the gap. CDR3 residues: CASRGRDTQYF. The CDR3 bases are TGTGCCAGCAGGGGCCGAGATACGCAGTATTTT.

The V and J genes are TRBV28 and TRBJ1-5; 7 bases align to TRBD1. The CDR3 extends over 15 amino acids. Germline CDR1 is MDHEN and CDR2 is SYDVKM. After removal of 2 bases from V and 2 bases from J, the junction contained 3 bases not matched to a gene. CDR3 in amino acids: CASSLVTGGNQPQHF. The CDR3 DNA reads TGTGCCAGCAGTTTAGTAACAGGGGGCAATCAGCCCCAGCATTTT.

The chain carries TRBV19 and TRBJ2-2; TRBD1 matches at 9 bases. This CDR3 spans 14 amino acids. Germline V CDR1 and CDR2: LNHDA, SQIVND (reference sequence). The V segment lost 5 bases and the J segment 8 bases; nucleotides outside the gene matches: 6. Here the CDR3 DNA reads TGTGCCAGTAGTCCTGGGACAGGGTTGGGGGAGCTGTTTTTT. Its translation: CASSPGTGLGELFF.

V gene TRBV6-5 combines with J gene TRBJ2-1, with 7 bases identical to TRBD2. Looked up from germline, CDR1 is MNHEY and CDR2 is SVGAGI. The CDR3 contains 14 residues. Trimming removed 5 bases from V and 3 bases from J; junction bases left unmatched: 4. This CDR3 is CASSPSGNYNEQFF. The CDR3 DNA sequence: TGTGCCAGCAGTCCTAGCGGAAACTACAATGAGCAGTTCTTC.

This chain uses TRBV2 with TRBJ2-6; 12 bases fit TRBD1. The CDR3 extends over 18 amino acids. V trimming: 2 bases; J trimming: 0 bases; junction bases outside the gene matches: 2. Germline V gives CDR1 SNHLY, CDR2 FYNNEI. This CDR3 reads CASSERGQGASGANVLTF. CDR3 nucleotide sequence: TGTGCCAGCAGTGAAAGGGGACAGGGGGCCTCTGGGGCCAACGTCCTGACTTTC.